This passage covers 2 T cell receptor beta chains from one sample sequenced in a study of neurological immune-mediated disorders. TCRdb re-called the 5' RACE reads with MiXCR, one entry per CDR3 protein. The data show more than 45,000 distinct CDR3 sequences, around 3.5% seen once. The sample consisted of PBMCs. These receptors were collected from a woman aged 25-40 years with multiple sclerosis.

This clonotype was counted only a few times. This rearrangement joins TRBV6-6 to TRBJ2-5; D is unclear. CDR1 is MNHNY, CDR2 SVGAGI, per germline (reference sequence). This CDR3 has 14 residues. The germline V and J ends were trimmed by 6 bases and 1 base, with 12 bases remaining between them. The CDR3 nucleotides read TGTGCCAGCAGAGACCGGTGGGGCCAAGAGACCCAGTACTTC. This codes for CASRDRWGQETQYF.

The sample holds many counts of this clonotype. The chain employs TRBV27 and TRBJ1-1; no reliable D call. CDR1 MNHEY and CDR2 SMNVEV come from the germline V gene (reference sequence). V lost 10 bases to trimming and J lost 5 bases, with 14 bases between them. CDR3 length: 12 amino acids. CDR3 nucleotide sequence: TGTGCCACCAGGAGATCGGGGACTGAAGCTTTCTTT. Translation: CATRRSGTEAFF.